These 19 T cell receptor beta chains were sequenced from one sample in a study of memory CD4+ T cells and cytomegalovirus serostatus. Single viable CD3+CD4+CD8-CD45RO+ cells were sorted as the memory CD4+ T cells. Some clones are missing from TCRdb's copy, which holds only in-frame ones; the method was immunoSEQ multiplex PCR. The sample consists of approximately 74,000 clones, roughly three quarters of them appearing once. Sequenced input: memory CD4+ T cells from blood. These receptor sequences come from an adult in good health and CMV-seropositive.

CDR3: CASSSTAAGGYTF. In DNA form, the CDR3 reads TGTGCCAGCAGCTCGACGGCGGCTGGTGGCTACACCTTC. The rearrangement uses TRBV28 and TRBJ1-2, with D uncertain. The CDR3 has 13 amino acids. The V gene lost 6 bases and the J gene lost 7 bases, with 15 bases spanning the gap. Germline V CDR1 and CDR2: MDHEN, SYDVKM.

This clone was seen a few times. This chain joins TRBV5-6 and TRBJ2-1; TRBD2 agrees at 8 bases. V shed 3 bases, J shed 2 bases, and the junction held 7 bases outside the gene matches. This CDR3 has 16 amino acids. Germline loops: CDR1 SGHDT, CDR2 YYEEEE. The CDR3, as DNA: TGTGCCAGCAGCTCAAGGACTAGCAGTACCTACAATGAGCAGTTCTTC. Translated, it gives CASSSRTSSTYNEQFF.

The sample holds a few counts of this clone. The gene calls are TRBV14 and TRBJ1-1; D not resolved. The CDR3 is made up of 13 amino acids. Germline-derived CDR1 and CDR2 are SGHDN and FVKESK. V lost 4 bases, J lost 3 bases, and 9 bases lay in between. For the CDR3, the DNA is TGTGCCAGCAGCCCGGTTGCGGACACTGAAGCTTTCTTT. Translating gives CASSPVADTEAFF.

V and J are TRBV5-1 and TRBJ2-2; possibly TRBD2 for D (6 bases). The CDR3 runs 14 residues. V lost 0 bases to trimming and J lost 7 bases, with 10 bases between them. Looked up from germline, CDR1 is SGHRS and CDR2 is YFSETQ. Here the CDR3 reads CASSLGGINGELFF. As DNA, the CDR3 is TGCGCCAGCAGCTTGGGCGGGATTAACGGGGAGCTGTTTTTT.

The chain employs TRBV7-6 and TRBJ1-1; 10 nucleotides align to TRBD1. J was trimmed by 4 bases and V by 1 base; bases with no gene match: 12. The CDR3 totals 18 residues. Germline V gene sequence: CDR1 SGHVS, CDR2 FNYEAQ. In DNA, the CDR3 is TGTGCCAGCAGCTTAGATGCGACAGGGGGCAGTTTGGGCACTGAAGCTTTCTTT. The encoded protein is CASSLDATGGSLGTEAFF. The complete variable domain, with remaining parts taken from reference TRBV7-6 and TRBJ1-1, reads GAGVSQSPRYKVTKRGQDVALRCDPISGHVSLYWYRQALGQGPEFLTYFNYEAQQDKSGLPNDRFSAERPEGSISTLTIQRTEQRDSAMYRCASSLDATGGSLGTEAFFGQGTRLTVV.

This clone was counted only a few times. The rearrangement links TRBV7-3 to TRBJ2-3; TRBD2 might be the D (5 bases). Germline CDR1 reads SGHTA; CDR2 reads FQGTGA. This CDR3 has 13 residues. Trimming took off 2 bases at V and 6 bases at J, with 9 bases between the two ends. The CDR3 protein is CASSLEWEDTQYF. CDR3 coding DNA: TGTGCCAGCAGCTTAGAGTGGGAGGATACGCAGTATTTT.

The chain links TRBV7-6 to TRBJ1-2; D is unclear. Looked up from germline, CDR1 is SGHVS and CDR2 is FNYEAQ. V lost 1 base, J lost 4 bases, and 10 bases lay in between. The CDR3 loop spans 14 amino acids. This CDR3 reads CASSLEAVPYGYTF. The CDR3 coding sequence is TGTGCCAGCAGCTTAGAGGCAGTTCCCTATGGCTACACCTTC.

V usage is TRBV29-1 and J usage is TRBJ2-1; TRBD2 matches at 9 bases. Germline-derived CDR1 and CDR2 are SQVTM and ANQGSEA. The CDR3 spans 12 residues. The CDR3 loop reads CRGGGAGNEQFF. CDR3 DNA: TGCAGGGGCGGGGGGGCTGGCAATGAGCAGTTCTTC.

The V call is TRBV25-1, the J call TRBJ2-7; 7 bases line up with TRBD1. J gave up 3 bases and V 7 bases, and 6 bases lay outside the gene matches. Germline CDR1 and CDR2: MGHDK and SYGVNS. The CDR3 runs to 13 residues. The CDR3 is CASTGQTLYEQYF. The CDR3 nucleotides read TGTGCCAGCACGGGACAGACCCTCTACGAGCAGTACTTC.

A word on this clone: As the CDR3 is not closed by the conserved phenylalanine or tryptophan, this likely results from a read error. The limits of the CDR3 on the DNA are not certain, so only TCRdb's listed CDR3 is given. V gene TRBV20-1 combines with J gene TRBJ2-7; the D segment call TRBD1 is taken from the table without a DNA check. Germline V gene lookup returns CDR1 DFQATT and CDR2 SNEGSKA (reference sequence). Including both end residues, the CDR3 is 11 amino acids long. CDR3 region: CSALLSQAPVI.

The chain employs TRBV29-1 and TRBJ1-2, with 9 bases fitting TRBD1. The CDR3 covers 15 residues. CDR1 and CDR2 (germline): SQVTM, ANQGSEA. V was clipped by 1 base and J by 6 bases; unmatched bases: 9. The CDR3 region has the DNA TGCAGCGTTGAAGGGTCGGGACAGGGCTTGAATGGCTACACCTTC. It yields the protein CSVEGSGQGLNGYTF.

This sequence joins TRBV11-2 and TRBJ2-7; possibly TRBD2 for D (6 bases). Looked up from germline, CDR1 is SGHAT and CDR2 is FQNNGV. Between the trimmed V and J ends, which lost 4 bases and 6 bases, there was a span of 19 bases. This CDR3 is 15 amino acids long. The CDR3: CASSSLMAGRFEQYF. The CDR3 coding sequence is TGTGCCAGCAGCTCGCTCATGGCAGGGAGGTTCGAGCAGTACTTC.

J is TRBJ1-5 and V is TRBV27, with 11 bases aligning to TRBD1. The CDR3 is 18 amino acids. Germline lookup yields CDR1 MNHEY and CDR2 SMNVEV (reference sequence). The trim removed 2 bases at V and 2 bases at J, leaving 8 bases unmatched. CDR3 protein: CASSLIGTGGIGNQPQHF. The CDR3 nucleotides are TGTGCCAGCAGTTTAATCGGGACAGGGGGGATCGGCAATCAGCCCCAGCATTTT.

This chain's CDR3 is CASSSTGQNTEAFF. The CDR3 nucleotides read TGTGCCAGCAGTTCGACTGGGCAGAACACTGAAGCTTTCTTT. The gene calls are TRBV28 and TRBJ1-1; unclear D gene. The germline gives CDR1 MDHEN, CDR2 SYDVKM. This CDR3 is 14 amino acids long. The V gene lost 4 bases and the J gene lost 1 base, with 10 bases spanning the gap.

The chain has TRBV28 and TRBJ1-5; the match to TRBD1 covers 8 bases. This CDR3 has 14 amino acids. Germline loops: CDR1 MDHEN, CDR2 SYDVKM. V dropped 3 bases and J dropped 5; count of bases not matched to a gene: 3. This chain's CDR3 is CASSLTGEYQPQHF. The DNA of the CDR3 is TGTGCCAGCAGTTTGACAGGGGAATATCAGCCCCAGCATTTT.

The gene calls are TRBV7-2 and TRBJ2-3, with D possibly TRBD2 on 5 matching bases. This CDR3 contains 13 residues. Germline lookup yields CDR1 SGHTA and CDR2 FQGNSA. Trimming took off 4 bases at V and 2 bases at J, with 7 bases between the two ends. CDR3 bases: TGTGCCAGCAGCTCGACTAACACAGATACGCAGTATTTT. This encodes CASSSTNTDTQYF.

The gene calls are TRBV11-2 and TRBJ2-1; D not certain. Trimming took 5 bases from V and 4 from J, leaving 9 bases between them. This CDR3 has 13 amino acids. Per the germline V gene, CDR1 is SGHAT and CDR2 is FQNNGV. The DNA of the CDR3 is TGTGCCAGCAGCGTCTCCCGGTACAATGAGCAGTTCTTC. The encoded protein is CASSVSRYNEQFF.

The chain employs TRBV5-1 and TRBJ1-2; D remains unclear. The CDR3 is 14 amino acids. Germline V gene sequence: CDR1 SGHRS, CDR2 YFSETQ. V lost 1 base to trimming and J lost 7 bases, with 14 bases between them. CDR3 in amino acids: CASSLSEGLSGYTF. Written as DNA, the CDR3 is TGCGCCAGCAGCTTGTCGGAGGGTTTAAGTGGCTACACCTTC.

The chain has TRBV28 and TRBJ2-3; 8 nucleotides align to TRBD1. Trimming cost V 3 bases and J 0 bases; bases outside gene matches: 2. This CDR3 region has 15 residues. CDR1 MDHEN and CDR2 SYDVKM come from the germline V gene. This CDR3 is CASSFTGGSTDTQYF. The CDR3 nucleotides read TGTGCCAGCAGTTTTACAGGGGGTAGCACAGATACGCAGTATTTT.